This T cell receptor (beta chain) was profiled in a study of T cell repertoires in cytomegalovirus infection. Of note for this clonotype: Its antigen is as yet unknown.

TCRdb recomputed calls from the reads with MiXCR, one row per CDR3 protein. The sample yields about 830,000 distinct CDR3 sequences, about 30% seen once. The CDR3 runs 14 residues. The germline gives CDR1 ENHRY, CDR2 SYGVKD. J gave up 2 bases and V 6 bases, and 7 bases lay outside the gene matches. This receptor was taken from a human donor in good health (CMV status not recorded). Some clones in this sample may be carry-over from other donors' samples. The sequencing here drew on cultured CD8+ T cells from PBMCs, taken from culture after CMV antigen stimulation. The gene calls are TRBV10-3 and TRBJ2-7, with TRBD1 identical over 7 bases. In nucleotides, the CDR3 is TGTGCCATCAGCCCCGGGACAGCCCCCTACGAGCAGTACTTC. It is translated as CAISPGTAPYEQYF.